The T cell receptor beta chain under discussion was sequenced for a study of CD8 T cells in ankylosing spondylitis. Making the TCR beta libraries involved quantitative 5'-RACE with molecular barcodes. TCRdb called the 5' RACE reads again in MiXCR, with one record for every CDR3 protein. The table records 25,000 to 35,000 distinct CDR3 sequences, more than 13% of them present only once. This CDR3 region has 14 residues. Trimming removed 6 bases from V and 0 bases from J, with 11 bases in between. Per germline, CDR1 MDHEN and CDR2 SYDVKM. This clonotype was counted at least ten times. Source material: blood. The chain has TRBV28 and TRBJ1-1; maybe TRBD1 (5 bases). The sequence came from a male donor with ankylosing spondylitis or in good health (not recorded which). CDR3 sequence reads: CASRPGLMNTEAFF. CDR3 DNA: TGTGCCAGCAGGCCGGGACTGATGAACACTGAAGCTTTCTTT. Supplemented by reference TRBV28 and TRBJ1-1, the full variable domain reads DVKVTQSSRYLVKRTGEKVFLECVQDMDHENMFWYRQDPGLGLRLIYFSYDVKMKEKGDIPEGYSVSREKKERFSLILESASTNQTSMYLCASRPGLMNTEAFFGQGTRLTVV.